These T cell receptor beta chains were read from a single sample in a study of blood T cell repertoires in COVID-19. The table came from immunoSEQ multiplex PCR; TCRdb's copy has only in-frame clones and leaves some out. This table has 60,000 to 80,000 clones, roughly 88% appearing once. The sample comprised peripheral blood. The receptors originated from a woman in her seventies with acute or convalescent COVID-19. CDR3s include the opening cysteine and the closing phenylalanine or tryptophan. The D gene is left open where the match is weak. Size is omitted from some rows. Given values are once, few, many or a class for expanded clones.

V: TRBV29-1
J: TRBJ2-5
D: -
size: -
CDR3: CSVANRAEETQYF

V: TRBV7-9
J: TRBJ1-6
D: -
size: -
CDR3: CASSLDADNSPLHF

V: TRBV24-1
J: TRBJ1-4
D: TRBD1
size: once
CDR3: CATSDVSTGKLFF

V: TRBV2
J: TRBJ2-5
D: TRBD2
size: -
CDR3: CASNSLRGLAGRETQYF

V: TRBV25-1
J: TRBJ1-2
D: -
size: -
CDR3: CASSRDSSGYTF

V: TRBV5-4
J: TRBJ1-5
D: TRBD1
size: once
CDR3: CASSVDRGGDQPQHF

V: TRBV6-5
J: TRBJ1-6
D: TRBD1
size: -
CDR3: CASIPVKGTVSPLHF

V: TRBV6-2/TRBV6-3
J: TRBJ1-5
D: TRBD1
size: -
CDR3: CASSYRQGGSNQPQHF

V: TRBV12-3/TRBV12-4
J: TRBJ1-3
D: -
size: -
CDR3: CASTLTRDTIYF

V: TRBV28
J: TRBJ2-2
D: -
size: -
CDR3: CASREWGNTGELFF

V: TRBV2
J: TRBJ1-2
D: -
size: -
CDR3: CASRDSGVTLGYTF

V: TRBV4-1
J: TRBJ1-2
D: -
size: -
CDR3: CASSRVDRSANGYTF

V: TRBV7-9
J: TRBJ1-2
D: TRBD1
size: -
CDR3: CASTRDRTYGYTF

V: TRBV7-8
J: TRBJ1-1
D: TRBD1
size: -
CDR3: CASSPSDRDTEAFF

V: TRBV4-2
J: TRBJ1-2
D: TRBD1
size: -
CDR3: CASSPGQYGYTF

V: TRBV6-1
J: TRBJ2-7
D: -
size: -
CDR3: CASSEWRNTPYEQYF

V: TRBV10-3
J: TRBJ1-4
D: -
size: -
CDR3: CAISESGGGLSTNEKLFF

V: TRBV28
J: TRBJ2-7
D: -
size: -
CDR3: CASSLEDFYSYEQYF

V: TRBV28
J: TRBJ1-4
D: TRBD1
size: -
CDR3: CASSLPRDSEKLFF

V: TRBV5-4
J: TRBJ1-1
D: -
size: -
CDR3: CASSWGQSSSNTEAFF